This is a list of T cell receptor beta chains from one sample in a study of T-cell reconstitution after alpha-beta-depleted transplantation in children. One entry per CDR3 protein results from TCRdb running MiXCR on the PCR reads. The data hold more than 85,000 distinct CDR3 sequences, with approximately 10% observed a single time. Sequenced material: PBMCs from the stem cell graft donor, taken from the stem cell graft. These TCRs come from a human donor who donated a stem cell graft to a child with acute lymphoblastic leukemia. Each CDR3 is given with its conserved first and last residue. A D gene is named only where the DNA matches it firmly. Clone size appears in some rows only: once, few, many, or a class for an expanded clone.

D gene: TRBD1
J gene: TRBJ1-3
clone size: NA
V gene: TRBV12-3/TRBV12-4
CDR3 DNA: TGTGCCATCTGTTTAGCAGATGGTTCGGGCAGGGGGTTAGGAAACACCATATATTTT
CDR3 protein: CAICLADGSGRGLGNTIYF

D gene: TRBD1
J gene: TRBJ2-1
clone size: many
V gene: TRBV9
CDR3 DNA: TGTGCCAGCAGCCCTCGGGCAGGGGGCACCTACAATGAGCAGTTCTTC
CDR3 protein: CASSPRAGGTYNEQFF

D gene: TRBD1
J gene: TRBJ1-2
clone size: many
V gene: TRBV24-1
CDR3 DNA: TGTGCCACCAGTGATCCCGGACAGGGTTCTGGCTACACCTTC
CDR3 protein: CATSDPGQGSGYTF

D gene: NA
J gene: TRBJ2-3
clone size: many
V gene: TRBV11-3
CDR3 DNA: TGTGCCAGCAGCTTAGACGGACATTCCACAGATACGCAGTATTTT
CDR3 protein: CASSLDGHSTDTQYF

D gene: NA
J gene: TRBJ2-5
clone size: NA
V gene: TRBV20-1
CDR3 DNA: TGCAGTGCTGGGCCCCTGGGCAGGGAAGAGACCCAGTACTTC
CDR3 protein: CSAGPLGREETQYF

D gene: NA
J gene: TRBJ1-1
clone size: many
V gene: TRBV4-1
CDR3 DNA: TGCGCCAGCAGCCACAGACACTCCAACACTGAAGCTTTCTTT
CDR3 protein: CASSHRHSNTEAFF

D gene: NA
J gene: TRBJ1-4
clone size: many
V gene: TRBV12-3/TRBV12-4
CDR3 DNA: TGTGCCAGCGCCCCAGCGGGAGGGTATGAAAAACTGTTTTTT
CDR3 protein: CASAPAGGYEKLFF

D gene: NA
J gene: TRBJ2-4
clone size: many
V gene: TRBV30
CDR3 DNA: TGTGCCTGGTCAGACGAGAGGCGGGTAGCCAAAAACATTCAGTACTTC
CDR3 protein: CAWSDERRVAKNIQYF

D gene: TRBD1
J gene: TRBJ1-2
clone size: many
V gene: TRBV20-1
CDR3 DNA: TGCAGTGCCGTCCACCAGGGGGCATGGGGCTACACCTTC
CDR3 protein: CSAVHQGAWGYTF

D gene: NA
J gene: TRBJ1-3
clone size: many
V gene: TRBV15
CDR3 DNA: TGTGCCACCAGCAGAGATCGGGTCTCTGGAAACACCATATATTTT
CDR3 protein: CATSRDRVSGNTIYF

D gene: NA
J gene: TRBJ1-5
clone size: many
V gene: TRBV7-2
CDR3 DNA: TGTGCCAGCAGCCCCGGTCATTTGAGATCAGGGTCTGCTCAGCCCCAGCATTTT
CDR3 protein: CASSPGHLRSGSAQPQHF

D gene: NA
J gene: TRBJ2-3
clone size: many
V gene: TRBV1
CDR3 DNA: TGCACCAGCAGCCAAGATGGGCCGACAGATACGCAGTATTTT
CDR3 protein: CTSSQDGPTDTQYF

D gene: TRBD1
J gene: TRBJ2-2
clone size: many
V gene: TRBV12-3/TRBV12-4
CDR3 DNA: TGTGCCACCCGCCTTGGGGGACAGGGTCGGGGCGGGGAGCTGTTTTTT
CDR3 protein: CATRLGGQGRGGELFF

D gene: NA
J gene: TRBJ2-7
clone size: many
V gene: TRBV25-1
CDR3 DNA: TGTGCCAGCAGTGAGGGTCCTGAGCAGTACTTC
CDR3 protein: CASSEGPEQYF

D gene: TRBD2
J gene: TRBJ2-1
clone size: many
V gene: TRBV12-3/TRBV12-4
CDR3 DNA: TGTGCCAGCAGTTCCCGAGCGGGAGTAGGCTCCTACAATGAGCAGTTCTTC
CDR3 protein: CASSSRAGVGSYNEQFF

D gene: NA
J gene: TRBJ2-1
clone size: many
V gene: TRBV12-3/TRBV12-4
CDR3 DNA: TGTGCCAGCAGTTTTAACGGCGGGGCCTCTAATGAGCAGTTCTTC
CDR3 protein: CASSFNGGASNEQFF

D gene: NA
J gene: TRBJ1-2
clone size: many
V gene: TRBV7-9
CDR3 DNA: TGTGCCAGCAGCTCCAACCGGGACACCATTAACTATGGCTACACCTTC
CDR3 protein: CASSSNRDTINYGYTF

D gene: TRBD1
J gene: TRBJ2-7
clone size: few
V gene: TRBV12-3/TRBV12-4
CDR3 DNA: TGTGCCAGCAGCCCTATCGGACAGGGGGTCGAGCAGTACTTC
CDR3 protein: CASSPIGQGVEQYF

D gene: NA
J gene: TRBJ1-1
clone size: many
V gene: TRBV7-3
CDR3 DNA: TGTGCCAGCAGCCCCTTTGAGGGTGAGATAGCTTTCTTT
CDR3 protein: CASSPFEGEIAFF

D gene: TRBD1
J gene: TRBJ2-5
clone size: NA
V gene: TRBV5-1
CDR3 DNA: TGCGCCAGCAGCCTAGGGTCGGGACAGGGAGAGACCCAGTACTTC
CDR3 protein: CASSLGSGQGETQYF

D gene: TRBD1
J gene: TRBJ1-5
clone size: many
V gene: TRBV18
CDR3 DNA: TGTGCCAGCTCACTGACCGGGACAGGGGGCTATCAGCCCCAGCATTTT
CDR3 protein: CASSLTGTGGYQPQHF

D gene: NA
J gene: TRBJ2-3
clone size: many
V gene: TRBV9
CDR3 DNA: TGTGCCAGCAGCGTAGCGCATAGCACAGATACGCAGTATTTT
CDR3 protein: CASSVAHSTDTQYF

D gene: TRBD2
J gene: TRBJ2-7
clone size: many
V gene: TRBV7-2
CDR3 DNA: TGTGCCAGCAGCACCCGGACTAGCGGGGGGACGGGGGAGCAGTACTTC
CDR3 protein: CASSTRTSGGTGEQYF

D gene: NA
J gene: TRBJ2-2
clone size: many
V gene: TRBV9
CDR3 DNA: TGTGCCAGCAGCGTAGGTAGCGGCACCGGGGAGCTGTTTTTT
CDR3 protein: CASSVGSGTGELFF

D gene: NA
J gene: TRBJ2-7
clone size: many
V gene: TRBV29-1
CDR3 DNA: TGCAGCGTTGGGGTCAGCTACTCCTACGAGCAGTACTTC
CDR3 protein: CSVGVSYSYEQYF

D gene: NA
J gene: TRBJ1-6
clone size: many
V gene: TRBV20-1
CDR3 DNA: TGCAGTGCTAGAGACCCGTATAATTCACCCCTCCACTTT
CDR3 protein: CSARDPYNSPLHF

D gene: NA
J gene: TRBJ2-5
clone size: many
V gene: TRBV5-1
CDR3 DNA: TGCGCCAGCAGCTCCGGACTGCCCCAAGAGACCCAGTACTTC
CDR3 protein: CASSSGLPQETQYF

D gene: TRBD1
J gene: TRBJ1-6
clone size: many
V gene: TRBV27
CDR3 DNA: TGTGCCAGTGGTACCGGGACAGCTAATTCACCCCTCCACTTT
CDR3 protein: CASGTGTANSPLHF

D gene: TRBD2
J gene: TRBJ2-1
clone size: NA
V gene: TRBV19
CDR3 DNA: TGTGCCAGTAGTGGACTAGCGGGGAGGAATGAGCAGTTCTTC
CDR3 protein: CASSGLAGRNEQFF

D gene: TRBD1
J gene: TRBJ2-1
clone size: many
V gene: TRBV27
CDR3 DNA: TGTGCCAGCAGTGTGGGACAGGGGCGTAGGGGCGAGCAGTTCTTC
CDR3 protein: CASSVGQGRRGEQFF

D gene: NA
J gene: TRBJ1-2
clone size: many
V gene: TRBV6-2/TRBV6-3
CDR3 DNA: TGTGCCAGCAGTTACGTCGCAGGGCGAAGTGGCTACACCTTC
CDR3 protein: CASSYVAGRSGYTF

D gene: TRBD1
J gene: TRBJ1-6
clone size: NA
V gene: TRBV4-3
CDR3 DNA: TGCGCCAGCAGCCAGGACAGGGGTTTTTCACCCCTCCACTTT
CDR3 protein: CASSQDRGFSPLHF

D gene: TRBD2
J gene: TRBJ2-5
clone size: many
V gene: TRBV7-9
CDR3 DNA: TGTGCCAGCAGTCCGGGGACTAGCGGGGGCCAATACTCCTTC
CDR3 protein: CASSPGTSGGQYSF

D gene: TRBD1
J gene: TRBJ2-5
clone size: NA
V gene: TRBV4-3
CDR3 DNA: TGCGCCAGCAGCCAAGGCAGGGGGGAGACCCAGTACTTC
CDR3 protein: CASSQGRGETQYF

D gene: TRBD2
J gene: TRBJ2-3
clone size: many
V gene: TRBV7-6
CDR3 DNA: TGTGCCAGCAGCTTAAGGTTGGTTAGCGGGGGCACAGATACGCAGTATTTT
CDR3 protein: CASSLRLVSGGTDTQYF

D gene: NA
J gene: TRBJ2-3
clone size: many
V gene: TRBV19
CDR3 DNA: TGTGCCAGTAGTACCGCGGGACTGCTGGGCACAGATACGCAGTATTTT
CDR3 protein: CASSTAGLLGTDTQYF

D gene: TRBD1
J gene: TRBJ2-4
clone size: many
V gene: TRBV12-3/TRBV12-4
CDR3 DNA: TGTGCCAGCAGCCTCACGCGGGACAGGGCAAACATTCAGTACTTC
CDR3 protein: CASSLTRDRANIQYF

D gene: NA
J gene: TRBJ2-2
clone size: many
V gene: TRBV12-3/TRBV12-4
CDR3 DNA: TGTGCCAGCAGTTTATCGGGGGCTTATCGATCCAGGGAGCTGTTTTTT
CDR3 protein: CASSLSGAYRSRELFF

D gene: NA
J gene: TRBJ1-1
clone size: many
V gene: TRBV20-1
CDR3 DNA: TGCAGTGCTAGAGGAATAGTAGCGACTGAAGCTTTCTTT
CDR3 protein: CSARGIVATEAFF

D gene: TRBD1
J gene: TRBJ2-6
clone size: once
V gene: TRBV28
CDR3 DNA: TGTGCCAGCAGTTTATCGGGACAGGCTTGGGGGAGCTCTGGGGCCAACGTCCTGACTTTC
CDR3 protein: CASSLSGQAWGSSGANVLTF

D gene: TRBD2
J gene: TRBJ2-1
clone size: many
V gene: TRBV7-9
CDR3 DNA: TGTGCCAGCAGCCCCCTGACTAGCGGGAACTACAATGAGCAGTTCTTC
CDR3 protein: CASSPLTSGNYNEQFF

D gene: TRBD1
J gene: TRBJ2-2
clone size: many
V gene: TRBV10-3
CDR3 DNA: TGTGCCATCAGTGAGGGGGACAGCCTAGAGTGGGACACCGGGGAGCTGTTTTTT
CDR3 protein: CAISEGDSLEWDTGELFF

D gene: NA
J gene: TRBJ1-1
clone size: many
V gene: TRBV7-2
CDR3 DNA: TGTGCCAGCAGCTTAAGCTGGGCCCTAATGAACACTGAAGCTTTCTTT
CDR3 protein: CASSLSWALMNTEAFF

D gene: NA
J gene: TRBJ1-5
clone size: many
V gene: TRBV7-2
CDR3 DNA: TGTGCCAGCAGCCAGGGGAATAGCAATCAGCCCCAGCATTTT
CDR3 protein: CASSQGNSNQPQHF

D gene: TRBD2
J gene: TRBJ2-2
clone size: many
V gene: TRBV4-3
CDR3 DNA: TGCGCCCGGATACTAGCGGAGGGCACCGGGGAGCTGTTTTTT
CDR3 protein: CARILAEGTGELFF

D gene: TRBD1
J gene: TRBJ1-2
clone size: many
V gene: TRBV29-1
CDR3 DNA: TGCAGCGTTGAAGATGAAGGGACAGGGACAGCTTGGGGCTACACCTTC
CDR3 protein: CSVEDEGTGTAWGYTF

D gene: TRBD1
J gene: TRBJ2-2
clone size: many
V gene: TRBV5-1
CDR3 DNA: TGCGCCAGCAGCTCTTCCGGGACAGAAAACACCGGGGAGCTGTTTTTT
CDR3 protein: CASSSSGTENTGELFF

D gene: NA
J gene: TRBJ2-2
clone size: many
V gene: TRBV7-2
CDR3 DNA: TGTGCCAGCAGCTTAGCGAAACTAGCGAACACCGGGGAGCTGTTTTTT
CDR3 protein: CASSLAKLANTGELFF

D gene: NA
J gene: TRBJ2-5
clone size: many
V gene: TRBV12-3/TRBV12-4
CDR3 DNA: TGTGCCAGCAGTTTTCGGCCCTCCCTGTACCAAGAGACCCAGTACTTC
CDR3 protein: CASSFRPSLYQETQYF

D gene: TRBD1
J gene: TRBJ1-4
clone size: few
V gene: TRBV7-2
CDR3 DNA: TGTGCCAGCAGCGGCAGGGGGCAGGAAGAAAAACTGTTTTTT
CDR3 protein: CASSGRGQEEKLFF

D gene: TRBD1
J gene: TRBJ2-7
clone size: many
V gene: TRBV12-3/TRBV12-4
CDR3 DNA: TGTGCCAGCAGTCCCGGACAGGGACGCGAGCAGTACTTC
CDR3 protein: CASSPGQGREQYF

D gene: NA
J gene: TRBJ2-2
clone size: many
V gene: TRBV2
CDR3 DNA: TGTGCCAGCAGTGAAGGGCCCCTCCTCACCGGGGAGCTGTTTTTT
CDR3 protein: CASSEGPLLTGELFF

D gene: TRBD2
J gene: TRBJ2-3
clone size: many
V gene: TRBV4-1
CDR3 DNA: TGCGCCAGCAGCCAAGGATGGAGCGGGGGGACACCCACAGATACGCAGTATTTT
CDR3 protein: CASSQGWSGGTPTDTQYF

D gene: NA
J gene: TRBJ1-1
clone size: many
V gene: TRBV7-2
CDR3 DNA: TGTGCCAGCAGTTACCCAAGCCTTTACACTGAAGCTTTCTTT
CDR3 protein: CASSYPSLYTEAFF